Below, 10 T cell receptor beta chains from the same sample are listed, as sequenced in a study of early T cells in non-severe SARS-CoV-2 infection. TCRdb re-called the 5' RACE reads with MiXCR, one entry per CDR3 protein. This table holds about 100,000 distinct CDR3 sequences, roughly 13% found once. The sequenced sample was whole blood. Source of these receptors: an adult who was a healthcare worker with PCR-confirmed SARS-CoV-2 infection or an uninfected control (not recorded which).

This clonotype was seen at least ten times. The gene calls are TRBV5-1 and TRBJ1-1; the D gene is possibly TRBD1 (5 bases). The V and J ends lost 0 bases and 1 base respectively, with 10 bases between them. This CDR3 is 15 amino acids long. Germline V CDR1 and CDR2: SGHRS, YFSETQ. CDR3 nucleotides: TGCGCCAGCAGCTTGGATCCGGGACCGAACACTGAAGCTTTCTTT. Amino acids: CASSLDPGPNTEAFF.

This clonotype has ten or more counts. The chain combines TRBV5-1 with TRBJ1-1; D may be TRBD1 (6 bases). CDR1 is SGHRS, CDR2 YFSETQ, per germline. The V gene lost 5 bases and the J gene lost 5 bases, with 16 bases spanning the gap. This CDR3 has 14 residues. CDR3 bases: TGCGCCAGCAGACAGGACAGTGCGAGGACTGAAGCTTTCTTT. Translated, it gives CASRQDSARTEAFF.

This clonotype was found many times. The rearrangement uses TRBV2 and TRBJ1-5; 7 nucleotides match TRBD1. The length of the CDR3 is 16 residues. The V segment lost 5 bases and the J segment 5 bases; nucleotides outside the gene matches: 12. Germline loops: CDR1 SNHLY, CDR2 FYNNEI. The CDR3 bases are TGTGCCAGCAGTCCAATCAACAGGGGTCGGGATCAGCCCCAGCATTTT. Translation gives CASSPINRGRDQPQHF.

This clonotype was picked up a small number of times. V and J are TRBV5-1 and TRBJ2-1, with TRBD2 matching 8 bases. The CDR3 runs to 17 residues. Germline V lookup: CDR1 SGHRS, CDR2 YFSETQ. Losses at the gene ends were 5 bases for V and 4 bases for J; bases not matched to a gene: 14. The CDR3 loop is CASSFSPDGGVYNEQFF. CDR3 DNA: TGCGCCAGCAGTTTTTCTCCCGACGGGGGGGTGTACAATGAGCAGTTCTTC.

Points on this clonotype: One end of the junction is discordant with germline, which a read error may explain. This chain connects TRBV7-6 to TRBJ2-5, with 7 bases matching TRBD1. In germline, CDR1 is SGHVS, CDR2 FNYEAQ. CDR3 length: 14 residues. This CDR3 is CASSLLGGLETLYF. In DNA form, the CDR3 reads TGTGCCAGCAGCTTATTAGGGGGCCTGGAGACCCTGTACTTC.

Many counts were recorded for this clonotype. The J gene is TRBJ1-1, the V gene TRBV29-1, with D possibly TRBD1 on 5 matching bases. This CDR3 has 12 residues. Germline V gene lookup returns CDR1 SQVTM and CDR2 ANQGSEA. The CDR3 bases are TGCACCGATTTCTTTTGGGGGACTGAAGCTTTCTTT. It yields the protein CTDFFWGTEAFF.

This clonotype was seen more than once but under ten times. The chain links TRBV5-1 to TRBJ2-5, with 7 bases that match TRBD1. The V gene's germline CDR1 is SGHRS and CDR2 YFSETQ. CDR3 length: 16 amino acids. V shed 0 bases and J 7 bases; nucleotides not matched to a gene: 12. The CDR3 reads CASSLDLGQGDGTQYF. DNA of the CDR3: TGCGCCAGCAGCTTGGACCTGGGGCAGGGGGACGGGACCCAGTACTTC. Full variable domain (outside the CDR3, taken from reference TRBV5-1 and TRBJ2-5): KAGVTQTPRYLIKTRGQQVTLSCSPISGHRSVSWYQQTPGQGLQFLFEYFSETQRNKGNFPGRFSGRQFSNSRSEMNVSTLELGDSALYLCASSLDLGQGDGTQYFGPGTRLLVL.

This clonotype has a count of ten or more. The chain joins TRBV5-1 to TRBJ1-5, with no clear D. Germline V lookup: CDR1 SGHRS, CDR2 YFSETQ. This CDR3 is built from 16 residues. Between the trimmed V and J ends, which lost 0 bases and 0 bases, there was a span of 10 bases. This CDR3 is CASSLGTAHSNQPQHF. CDR3 in DNA: TGCGCCAGCAGCTTGGGTACAGCTCATAGCAATCAGCCCCAGCATTTT.

This clonotype was detected only a few times. The V and J genes are TRBV28 and TRBJ2-2; 7 bases are a match to TRBD2. The V gene's germline CDR1 is MDHEN and CDR2 SYDVKM. This CDR3 is built from 15 residues. V gave up 6 bases and J gave up 5 bases; unmatched junction bases: 9. The CDR3 DNA reads as TGTGCCAGCAGCGACGGGGAGGGGAGAACCGGGGAGCTGTTTTTT. Amino acid sequence: CASSDGEGRTGELFF.

This chain connects TRBV20-1 to TRBJ2-5; D gene uncertain. The CDR3 is 13 amino acids. Germline CDR1 DFQATT, CDR2 SNEGSKA (reference sequence). Deletions cut 0 bases from V and 7 bases from J, with 12 bases between. This chain's CDR3 is CSARDRTGVTQYF. DNA of the CDR3: TGCAGTGCTAGAGATCGGACGGGCGTGACCCAGTACTTC.